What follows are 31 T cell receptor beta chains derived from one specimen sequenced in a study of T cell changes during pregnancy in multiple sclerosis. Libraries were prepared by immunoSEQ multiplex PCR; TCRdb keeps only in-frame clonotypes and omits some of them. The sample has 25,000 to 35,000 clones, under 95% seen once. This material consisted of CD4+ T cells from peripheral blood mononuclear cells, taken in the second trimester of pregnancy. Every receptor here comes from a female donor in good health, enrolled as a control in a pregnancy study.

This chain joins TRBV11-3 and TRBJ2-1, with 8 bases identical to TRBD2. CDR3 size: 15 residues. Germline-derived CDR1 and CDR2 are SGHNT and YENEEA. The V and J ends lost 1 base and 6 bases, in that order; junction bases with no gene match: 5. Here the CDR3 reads CASSLGELAGNEQFF. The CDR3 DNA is TGTGCCAGCAGCTTAGGGGAGCTAGCGGGCAATGAGCAGTTCTTC. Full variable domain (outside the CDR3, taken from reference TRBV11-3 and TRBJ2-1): EAGVVQSPRYKIIEKKQPVAFWCNPISGHNTLYWYLQNLGQGPELLIRYENEEAVDDSQLPKDRFSAERLKGVDSTLKIQPAELGDSAVYLCASSLGELAGNEQFFGPGTRLTVL.

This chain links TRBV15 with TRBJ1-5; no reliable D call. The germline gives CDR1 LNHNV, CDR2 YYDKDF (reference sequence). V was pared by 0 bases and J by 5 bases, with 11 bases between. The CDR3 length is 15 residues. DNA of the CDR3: TGTGCCACCAGCAGAGATGAGGCCATCCATCAGCCCCAGCATTTT. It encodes CATSRDEAIHQPQHF.

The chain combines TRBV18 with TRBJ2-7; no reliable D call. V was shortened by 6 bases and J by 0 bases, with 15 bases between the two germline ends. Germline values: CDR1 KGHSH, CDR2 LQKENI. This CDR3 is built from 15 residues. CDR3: CASSPTHPSSYEQYF. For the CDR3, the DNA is TGTGCCAGCTCCCCGACTCATCCGAGCTCCTACGAGCAGTACTTC. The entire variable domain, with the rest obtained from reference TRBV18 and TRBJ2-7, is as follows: NAGVMQNPRHLVRRRGQEARLRCSPMKGHSHVYWYRQLPEEGLKFMVYLQKENIIDESGMPKERFSAEFPKEGPSILRIQQVVRGDSAAYFCASSPTHPSSYEQYFGPGTRLTVT.

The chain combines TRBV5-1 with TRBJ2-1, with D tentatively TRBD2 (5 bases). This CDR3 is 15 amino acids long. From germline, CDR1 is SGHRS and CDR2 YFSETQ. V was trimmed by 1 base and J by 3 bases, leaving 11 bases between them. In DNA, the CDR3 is TGCGCCAGCAGCTTGAGCGGAGAGGTCTACAATGAGCAGTTCTTC. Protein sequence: CASSLSGEVYNEQFF. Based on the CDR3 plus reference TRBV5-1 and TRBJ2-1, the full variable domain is KAGVTQTPRYLIKTRGQQVTLSCSPISGHRSVSWYQQTPGQGLQFLFEYFSETQRNKGNFPGRFSGRQFSNSRSEMNVSTLELGDSALYLCASSLSGEVYNEQFFGPGTRLTVL.

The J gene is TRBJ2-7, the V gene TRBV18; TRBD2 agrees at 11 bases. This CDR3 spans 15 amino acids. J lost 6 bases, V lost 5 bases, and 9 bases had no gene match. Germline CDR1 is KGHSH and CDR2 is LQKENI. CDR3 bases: TGTGCCAGCTCATCCAGACTAGCGGGGTCAGGCGAGCAGTACTTC. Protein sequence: CASSSRLAGSGEQYF.

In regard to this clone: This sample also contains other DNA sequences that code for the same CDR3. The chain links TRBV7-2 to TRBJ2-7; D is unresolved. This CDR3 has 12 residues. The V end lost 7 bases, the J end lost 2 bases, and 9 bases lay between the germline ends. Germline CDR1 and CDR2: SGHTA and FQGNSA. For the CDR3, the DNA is TGTGCCAGCACGGATAGCCCCTACGAGCAGTACTTC. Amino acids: CASTDSPYEQYF.

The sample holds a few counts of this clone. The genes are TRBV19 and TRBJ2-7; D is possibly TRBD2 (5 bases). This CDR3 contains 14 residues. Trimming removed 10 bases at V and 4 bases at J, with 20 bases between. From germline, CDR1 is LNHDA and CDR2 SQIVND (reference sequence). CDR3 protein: CATGNSRYWYEQYF. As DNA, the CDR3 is TGTGCCACGGGGAACAGCCGTTATTGGTACGAGCAGTACTTC.

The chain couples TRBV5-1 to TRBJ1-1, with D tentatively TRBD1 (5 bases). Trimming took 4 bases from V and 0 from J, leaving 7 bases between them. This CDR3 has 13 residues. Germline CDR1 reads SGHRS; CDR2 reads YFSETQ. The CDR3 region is CASSQGLNTEAFF. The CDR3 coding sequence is TGCGCCAGCAGCCAGGGTTTGAACACTGAAGCTTTCTTT.

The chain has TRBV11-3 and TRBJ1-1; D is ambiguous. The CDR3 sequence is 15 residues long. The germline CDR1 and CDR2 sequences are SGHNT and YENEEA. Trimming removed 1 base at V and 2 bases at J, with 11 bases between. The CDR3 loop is CASSLGPGSNTEAFF. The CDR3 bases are TGTGCCAGCAGCTTAGGGCCTGGGAGCAACACTGAAGCTTTCTTT.

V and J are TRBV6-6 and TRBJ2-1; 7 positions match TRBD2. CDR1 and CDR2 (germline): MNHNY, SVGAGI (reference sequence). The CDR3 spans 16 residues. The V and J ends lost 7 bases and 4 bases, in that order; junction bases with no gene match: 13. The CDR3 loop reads CASTRAASGAYNEQFF. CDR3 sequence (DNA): TGTGCCAGCACCCGAGCCGCCAGCGGGGCATACAATGAGCAGTTCTTC.

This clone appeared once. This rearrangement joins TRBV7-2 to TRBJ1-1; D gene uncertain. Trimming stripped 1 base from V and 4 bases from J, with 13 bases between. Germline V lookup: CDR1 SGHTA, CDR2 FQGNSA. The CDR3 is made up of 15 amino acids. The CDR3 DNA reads TGTGCCAGCAGCTTAGGGGGAGGGCCGGGCACTGAAGCTTTCTTT. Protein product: CASSLGGGPGTEAFF. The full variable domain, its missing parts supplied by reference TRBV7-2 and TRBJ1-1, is GAGVSQSPSNKVTEKGKDVELRCDPISGHTALYWYRQSLGQGLEFLIYFQGNSAPDKSGLPSDRFSAERTGGSVSTLTIQRTQQEDSAVYLCASSLGGGPGTEAFFGQGTRLTVV.

CDR3 sequence (DNA): TGTGCCTGGAGCGCTCGGGGGGCTGAAGCTTTCTTT. Protein sequence: CAWSARGAEAFF. The chain employs TRBV30 and TRBJ1-1, with a tentative D call TRBD1 (5 bases). Trimming took off 3 bases at V and 6 bases at J, with 11 bases between the two ends. CDR3 length: 12 residues. Germline loops: CDR1 GTSNPN, CDR2 SVGIG (reference sequence). Supplemented by reference TRBV30 and TRBJ1-1, the full variable domain reads SQTIHQWPATLVQPVGSPLSLECTVEGTSNPNLYWYRQAAGRGLQLLFYSVGIGQISSEVPQNLSASRPQDRQFILSSKKLLLSDSGFYLCAWSARGAEAFFGQGTRLTVV.

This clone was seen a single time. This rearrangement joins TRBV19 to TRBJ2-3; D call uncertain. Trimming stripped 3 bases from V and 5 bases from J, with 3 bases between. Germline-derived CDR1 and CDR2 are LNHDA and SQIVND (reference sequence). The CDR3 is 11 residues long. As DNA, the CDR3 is TGTGCCAGTAGTATTCGAGATACGCAGTATTTT. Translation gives CASSIRDTQYF.

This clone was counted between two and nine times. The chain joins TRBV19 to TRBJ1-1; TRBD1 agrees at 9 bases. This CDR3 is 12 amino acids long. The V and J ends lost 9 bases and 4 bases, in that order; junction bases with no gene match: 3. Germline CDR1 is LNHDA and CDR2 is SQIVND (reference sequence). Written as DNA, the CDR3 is TGTGCCAGCGGGACAGGGCGCACTGAAGCTTTCTTT. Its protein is CASGTGRTEAFF.

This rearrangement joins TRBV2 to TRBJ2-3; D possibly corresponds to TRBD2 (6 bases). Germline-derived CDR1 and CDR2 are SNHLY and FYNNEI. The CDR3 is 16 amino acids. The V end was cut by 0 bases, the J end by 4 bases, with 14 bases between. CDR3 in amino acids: CASSEAAGRTADTQYF. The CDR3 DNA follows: TGTGCCAGCAGTGAAGCGGCGGGGAGGACTGCAGATACGCAGTATTTT. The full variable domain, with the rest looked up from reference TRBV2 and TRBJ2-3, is EPEVTQTPSHQVTQMGQEVILRCVPISNHLYFYWYRQILGQKVEFLVSFYNNEISEKSEIFDDQFSVERPDGSNFTLKIRSTKLEDSAMYFCASSEAAGRTADTQYFGPGTRLTVL.

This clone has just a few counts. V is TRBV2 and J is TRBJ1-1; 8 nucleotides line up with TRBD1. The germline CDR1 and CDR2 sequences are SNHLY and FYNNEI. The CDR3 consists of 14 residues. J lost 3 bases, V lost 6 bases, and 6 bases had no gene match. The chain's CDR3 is CASSPDRGYTEAFF. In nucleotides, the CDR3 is TGTGCCAGCAGCCCCGACAGGGGCTACACTGAAGCTTTCTTT.

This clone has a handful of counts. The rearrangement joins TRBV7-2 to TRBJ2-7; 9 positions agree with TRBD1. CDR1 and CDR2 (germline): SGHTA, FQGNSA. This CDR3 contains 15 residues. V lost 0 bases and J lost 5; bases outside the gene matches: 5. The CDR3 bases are TGTGCCAGCAGCTTAGCAGGACAGGGGATCCACGAGCAGTACTTC. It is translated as CASSLAGQGIHEQYF.

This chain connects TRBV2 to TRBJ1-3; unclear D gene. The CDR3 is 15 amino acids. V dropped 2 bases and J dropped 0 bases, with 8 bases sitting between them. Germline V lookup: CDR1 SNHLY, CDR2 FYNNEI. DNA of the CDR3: TGTGCCAGCAGTGAAATCGAGAGCTCTGGAAACACCATATATTTT. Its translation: CASSEIESSGNTIYF.

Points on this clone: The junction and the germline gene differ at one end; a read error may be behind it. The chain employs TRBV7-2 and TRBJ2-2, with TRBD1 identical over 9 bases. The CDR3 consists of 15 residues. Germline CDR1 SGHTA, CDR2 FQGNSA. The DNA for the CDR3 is TGTGCCAGCAGCCCCCGGACAGGGGTGACCGGGGAACTGTTTTTT. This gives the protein CASSPRTGVTGELFF.

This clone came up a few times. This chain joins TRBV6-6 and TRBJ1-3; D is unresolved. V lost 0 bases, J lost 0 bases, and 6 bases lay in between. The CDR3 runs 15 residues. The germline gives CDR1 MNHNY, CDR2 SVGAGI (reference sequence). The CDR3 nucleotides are TGTGCCAGCAGTTACTCTCCAGACTCTGGAAACACCATATATTTT. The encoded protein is CASSYSPDSGNTIYF.

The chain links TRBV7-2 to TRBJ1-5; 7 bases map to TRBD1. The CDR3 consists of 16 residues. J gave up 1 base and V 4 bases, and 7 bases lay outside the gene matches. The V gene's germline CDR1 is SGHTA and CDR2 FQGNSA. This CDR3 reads CASSSRQGPSNQPQHF. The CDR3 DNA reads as TGTGCCAGCAGCTCCCGACAGGGTCCCAGCAATCAGCCCCAGCATTTT.

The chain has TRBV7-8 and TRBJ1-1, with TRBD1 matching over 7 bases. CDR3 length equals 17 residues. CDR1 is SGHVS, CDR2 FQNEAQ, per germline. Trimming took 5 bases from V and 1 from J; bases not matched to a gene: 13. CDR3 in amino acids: CASSTGTAQPRNTEAFF. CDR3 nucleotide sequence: TGTGCCAGCAGCACTGGGACAGCACAACCCAGGAACACTGAAGCTTTCTTT.

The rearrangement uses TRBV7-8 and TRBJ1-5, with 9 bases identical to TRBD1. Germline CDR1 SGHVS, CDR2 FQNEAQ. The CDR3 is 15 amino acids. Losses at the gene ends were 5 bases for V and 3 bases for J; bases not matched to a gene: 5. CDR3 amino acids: CASSVDRGDNQPQHF. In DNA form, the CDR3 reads TGTGCCAGCAGCGTTGACAGGGGGGACAATCAGCCCCAGCATTTT. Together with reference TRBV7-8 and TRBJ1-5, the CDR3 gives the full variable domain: GAGVSQSPRYKVAKRGQDVALRCDPISGHVSLFWYQQALGQGPEFLTYFQNEAQLDKSGLPSDRFFAERPEGSVSTLKIQRTQQEDSAVYLCASSVDRGDNQPQHFGDGTRLSIL.

The CDR3 protein is CASSFRGTNEKLFF. CDR3 sequence (DNA): TGTGCCAGCAGCTTTCGGGGGACTAATGAAAAACTGTTTTTT. The chain uses TRBV7-2 and TRBJ1-4; a possible D gene is TRBD1 (5 bases). Looked up from germline, CDR1 is SGHTA and CDR2 is FQGNSA. CDR3 length equals 14 residues. V dropped 3 bases and J dropped 2 bases, with 7 bases sitting between them.

The CDR3 sequence: CASSSGPGNYEQYF. The CDR3 bases are TGTGCCAGCAGCAGCGGGCCAGGCAACTACGAGCAGTACTTC. The chain couples TRBV5-6 to TRBJ2-7; D may be TRBD2 (6 bases). Germline values: CDR1 SGHDT, CDR2 YYEEEE. Trimming removed 4 bases from V and 3 bases from J, with 14 bases in between. CDR3 length: 14 residues.

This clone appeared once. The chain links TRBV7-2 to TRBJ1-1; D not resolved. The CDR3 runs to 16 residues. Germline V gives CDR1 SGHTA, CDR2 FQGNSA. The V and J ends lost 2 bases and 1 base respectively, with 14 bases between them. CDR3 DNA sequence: TGTGCCAGCAGCTTATGGGCCAGGCCTACGAACACTGAAGCTTTCTTT. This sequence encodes CASSLWARPTNTEAFF.

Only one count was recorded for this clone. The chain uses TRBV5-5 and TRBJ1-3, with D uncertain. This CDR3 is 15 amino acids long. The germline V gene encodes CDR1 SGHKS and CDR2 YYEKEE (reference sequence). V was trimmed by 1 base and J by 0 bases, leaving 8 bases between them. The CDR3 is CASSLTPISGNTIYF. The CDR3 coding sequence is TGTGCCAGCAGCTTGACACCGATCTCTGGAAACACCATATATTTT.

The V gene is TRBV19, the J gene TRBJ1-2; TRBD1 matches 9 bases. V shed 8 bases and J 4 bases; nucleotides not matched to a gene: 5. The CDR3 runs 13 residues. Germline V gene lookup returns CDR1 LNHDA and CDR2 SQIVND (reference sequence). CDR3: CASARGQGYGYTF. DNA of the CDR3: TGTGCCAGTGCCCGGGGACAGGGCTATGGCTACACCTTC.

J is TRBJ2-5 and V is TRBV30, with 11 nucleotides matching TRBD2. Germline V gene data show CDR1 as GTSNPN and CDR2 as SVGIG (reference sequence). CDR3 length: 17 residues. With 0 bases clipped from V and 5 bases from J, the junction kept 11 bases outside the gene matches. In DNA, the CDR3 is TGTGCCTGGAGTGTTGGGCTAGCGGGGGGCCTAGGGGAGACCCAGTACTTC. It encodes CAWSVGLAGGLGETQYF.

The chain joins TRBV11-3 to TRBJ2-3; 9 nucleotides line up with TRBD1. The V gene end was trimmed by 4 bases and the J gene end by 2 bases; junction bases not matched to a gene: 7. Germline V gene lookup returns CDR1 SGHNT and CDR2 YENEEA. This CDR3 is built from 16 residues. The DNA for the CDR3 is TGTGCCAGCAGCTCGGAGGGGACAGGGAACACAGATACGCAGTATTTT. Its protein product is CASSSEGTGNTDTQYF.

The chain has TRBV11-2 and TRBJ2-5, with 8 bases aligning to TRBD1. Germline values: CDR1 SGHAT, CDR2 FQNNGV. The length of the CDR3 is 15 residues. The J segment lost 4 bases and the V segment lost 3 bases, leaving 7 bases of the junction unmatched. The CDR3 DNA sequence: TGTGCCAGCAGCTTCTCCCAGGGGGCTGCAGAGACCCAGTACTTC. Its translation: CASSFSQGAAETQYF.